Detailed here is one T cell receptor (beta chain). No antigen is known for it. The CDR3 extends over 15 amino acids. Germline trimming cut 3 bases from V and 0 bases from J; bases unmatched to any gene: 4. Unique molecular identifiers tagged the TCRbeta library. A single record per CDR3 protein comes from TCRdb applying MiXCR to the PCR reads. The sample lists about 590,000 distinct CDR3 sequences, approximately 13% occurring once. The sample comes from a study of T-cell reconstitution after alpha-beta-depleted transplantation in children. Study-level results: Day-60 TCRbeta diversity that was high in some patients was derived from surviving recipient T cells and thymic progenitors.

The receptor was isolated from a male patient aged 10 to 17 who had a stem cell transplant for acute myeloid leukemia, so the T cells may come from the graft donor. The chain recombines TRBV12-3 or TRBV12-4 with TRBJ2-7; 8 bases fit TRBD2. Sequenced here: PBMCs, mostly from graft donor cells, sampled 360 days after TCRalphabeta/CD19-depleted stem cell transplant. The CDR3: CASSFGAGASYEQYF. CDR3 bases: TGTGCCAGCAGTTTTGGAGCGGGAGCCTCCTACGAGCAGTACTTC.